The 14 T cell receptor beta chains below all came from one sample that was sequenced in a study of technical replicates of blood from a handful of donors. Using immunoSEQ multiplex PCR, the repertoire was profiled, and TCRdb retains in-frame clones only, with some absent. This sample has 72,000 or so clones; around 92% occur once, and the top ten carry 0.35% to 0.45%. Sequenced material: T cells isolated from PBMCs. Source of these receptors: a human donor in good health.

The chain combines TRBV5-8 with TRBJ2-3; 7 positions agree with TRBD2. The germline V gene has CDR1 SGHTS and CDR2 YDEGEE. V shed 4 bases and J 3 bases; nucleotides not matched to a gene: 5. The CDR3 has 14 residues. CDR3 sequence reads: CASSHRAGTDTQYF. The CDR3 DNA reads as TGTGCCAGCAGCCACAGAGCGGGAACAGATACGCAGTATTTT.

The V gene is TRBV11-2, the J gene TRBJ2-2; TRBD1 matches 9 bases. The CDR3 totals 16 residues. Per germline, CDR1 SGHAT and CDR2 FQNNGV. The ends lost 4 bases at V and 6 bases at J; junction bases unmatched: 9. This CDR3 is CASSSWTGETAGELFF. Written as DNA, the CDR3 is TGTGCCAGCAGCTCTTGGACAGGGGAGACGGCCGGGGAGCTGTTTTTT. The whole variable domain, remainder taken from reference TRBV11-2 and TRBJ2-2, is EAGVAQSPRYKIIEKRQSVAFWCNPISGHATLYWYQQILGQGPKLLIQFQNNGVVDDSQLPKDRFSAERLKGVDSTLKIQPAKLEDSAVYLCASSSWTGETAGELFFGEGSRLTVL.

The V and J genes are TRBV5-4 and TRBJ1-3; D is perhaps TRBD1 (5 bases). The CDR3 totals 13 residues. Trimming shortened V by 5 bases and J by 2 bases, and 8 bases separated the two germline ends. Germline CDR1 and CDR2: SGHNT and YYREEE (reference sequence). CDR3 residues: CASRGHPGNTIYF. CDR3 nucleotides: TGTGCCAGCAGAGGACATCCTGGAAACACCATATATTTT.

Here the CDR3 reads CASSEFGLAGADEQFF. CDR3 coding DNA: TGCGCCAGCAGTGAGTTTGGACTAGCGGGAGCCGATGAGCAGTTCTTC. The rearrangement uses TRBV10-2 and TRBJ2-1; 13 positions match TRBD2. CDR1 WSHSY and CDR2 SAAADI come from the germline V gene. With V trimmed by 1 base and J by 8 bases, 5 bases remained unmatched. This CDR3 region has 16 residues.

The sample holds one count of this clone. This chain's CDR3 is CASTGTGELFF. The DNA for the CDR3 is TGTGCCAGCACAGGGACCGGGGAGCTGTTTTTT. The chain combines TRBV6-6 with TRBJ2-2, with D perhaps matching TRBD1 (5 bases). Deletions cut 7 bases from V and 5 bases from J, with 5 bases between. The CDR3 consists of 11 residues. CDR1 is MNHNY, CDR2 SVGAGI, per germline (reference sequence).

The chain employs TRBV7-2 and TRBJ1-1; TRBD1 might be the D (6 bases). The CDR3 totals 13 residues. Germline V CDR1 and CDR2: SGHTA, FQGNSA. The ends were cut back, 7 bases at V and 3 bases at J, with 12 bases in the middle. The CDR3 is CASTRTEYTEAFF. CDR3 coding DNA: TGTGCCAGCACACGGACAGAGTACACTGAAGCTTTCTTT.

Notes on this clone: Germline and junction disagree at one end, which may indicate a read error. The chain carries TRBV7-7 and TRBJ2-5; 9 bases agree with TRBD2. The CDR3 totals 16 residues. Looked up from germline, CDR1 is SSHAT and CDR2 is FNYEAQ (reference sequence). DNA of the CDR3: TGTGCTAGCAGCTTAAAGTACGCGGGAGGGGAAGAGACCCAGTACTTC. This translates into CASSLKYAGGEETQYF.

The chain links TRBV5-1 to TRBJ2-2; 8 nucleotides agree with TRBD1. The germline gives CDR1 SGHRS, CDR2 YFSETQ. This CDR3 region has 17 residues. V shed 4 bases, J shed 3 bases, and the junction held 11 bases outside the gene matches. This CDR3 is CASSPLTGGADTGELFF. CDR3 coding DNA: TGCGCCAGCAGCCCCTTAACAGGGGGTGCGGACACCGGGGAGCTGTTTTTT.

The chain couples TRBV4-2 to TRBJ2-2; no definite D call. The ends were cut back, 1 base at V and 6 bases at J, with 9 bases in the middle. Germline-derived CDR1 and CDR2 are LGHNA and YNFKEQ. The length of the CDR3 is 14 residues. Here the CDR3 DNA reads TGTGCCAGCAGCCAAGTAGGAGTCCCCGGGGAGCTGTTTTTT. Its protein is CASSQVGVPGELFF.

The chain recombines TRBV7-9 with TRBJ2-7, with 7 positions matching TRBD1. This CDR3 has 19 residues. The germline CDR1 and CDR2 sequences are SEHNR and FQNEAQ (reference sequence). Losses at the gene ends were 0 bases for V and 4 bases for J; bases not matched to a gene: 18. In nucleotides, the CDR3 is TGTGCCAGCAGCTTAGCCCCCCCAGGGGGTATTTTTTTGGTGTACGAGCAGTACTTC. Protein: CASSLAPPGGIFLVYEQYF.

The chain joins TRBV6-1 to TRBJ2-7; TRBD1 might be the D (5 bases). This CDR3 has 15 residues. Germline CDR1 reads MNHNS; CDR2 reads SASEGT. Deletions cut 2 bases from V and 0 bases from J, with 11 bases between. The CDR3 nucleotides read TGTGCCAGCAGTGAAAGTAGTAGGGGCTCCTACGAGCAGTACTTC. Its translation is CASSESSRGSYEQYF.

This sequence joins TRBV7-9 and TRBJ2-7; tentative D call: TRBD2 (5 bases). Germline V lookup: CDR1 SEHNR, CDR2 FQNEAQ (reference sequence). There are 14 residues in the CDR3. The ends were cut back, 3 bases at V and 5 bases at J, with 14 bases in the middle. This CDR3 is CASSFGQEVNEQYF. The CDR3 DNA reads TGTGCCAGCAGCTTCGGCCAGGAGGTAAACGAGCAGTACTTC.

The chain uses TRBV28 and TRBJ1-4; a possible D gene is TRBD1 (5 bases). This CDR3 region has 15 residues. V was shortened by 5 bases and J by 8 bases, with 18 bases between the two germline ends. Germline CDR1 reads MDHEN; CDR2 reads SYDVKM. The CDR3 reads CASSAPGVGREKLFF. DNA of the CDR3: TGTGCCAGCAGTGCCCCGGGGGTAGGGAGGGAAAAACTGTTTTTT.

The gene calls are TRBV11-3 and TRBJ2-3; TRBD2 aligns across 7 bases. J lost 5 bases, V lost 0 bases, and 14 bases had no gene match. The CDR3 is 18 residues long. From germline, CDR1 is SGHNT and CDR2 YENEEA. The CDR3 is CASSLDSVLGGGEDTQYF. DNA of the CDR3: TGTGCCAGCAGCTTAGATTCAGTATTGGGGGGGGGAGAAGATACGCAGTATTTT. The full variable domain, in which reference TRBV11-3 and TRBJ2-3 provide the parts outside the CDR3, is EAGVVQSPRYKIIEKKQPVAFWCNPISGHNTLYWYLQNLGQGPELLIRYENEEAVDDSQLPKDRFSAERLKGVDSTLKIQPAELGDSAVYLCASSLDSVLGGGEDTQYFGPGTRLTVL.